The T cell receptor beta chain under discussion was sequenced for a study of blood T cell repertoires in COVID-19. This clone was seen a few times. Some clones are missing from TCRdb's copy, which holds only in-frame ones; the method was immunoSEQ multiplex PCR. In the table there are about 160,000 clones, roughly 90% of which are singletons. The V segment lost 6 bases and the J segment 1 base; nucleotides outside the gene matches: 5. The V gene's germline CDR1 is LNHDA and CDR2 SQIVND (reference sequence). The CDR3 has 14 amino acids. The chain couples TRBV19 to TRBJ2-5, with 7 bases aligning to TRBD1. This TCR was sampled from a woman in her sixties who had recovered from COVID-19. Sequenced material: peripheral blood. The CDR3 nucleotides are TGTGCCAGTAGGCGGACAGGCCGCCAAGAGACCCAGTACTTC. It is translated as CASRRTGRQETQYF. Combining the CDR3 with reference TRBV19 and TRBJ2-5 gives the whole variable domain DGGITQSPKYLFRKEGQNVTLSCEQNLNHDAMYWYRQDPGQGLRLIYYSQIVNDFQKGDIAEGYSVSREKKESFPLTVTSAQKNPTAFYLCASRRTGRQETQYFGPGTRLLVL.